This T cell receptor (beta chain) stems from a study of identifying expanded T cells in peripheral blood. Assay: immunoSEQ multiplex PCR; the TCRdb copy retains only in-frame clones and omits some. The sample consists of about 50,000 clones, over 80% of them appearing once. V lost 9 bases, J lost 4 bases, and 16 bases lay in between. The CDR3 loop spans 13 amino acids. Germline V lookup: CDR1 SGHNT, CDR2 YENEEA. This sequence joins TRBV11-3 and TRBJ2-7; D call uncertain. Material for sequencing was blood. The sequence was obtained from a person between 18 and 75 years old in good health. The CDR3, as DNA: TGTGCCAGGGGCGTTCGGGTAATTTACGAGCAGTACTTC. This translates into CARGVRVIYEQYF.